Listed here is a single T cell receptor beta chain. The target of this receptor is not known. Base quality data are lacking; no much larger clone is found one base away. The source of the sample is a study of Graves' ophthalmopathy and Graves' hyperthyroidism listed by TCRdb under 2018. At the level of the whole study: A patient counted as having stable hyperthyroidism if there was no progression to ophthalmopathy within 18 months of follow-up. The study used signatures of the TCR beta repertoire to tell Graves' ophthalmopathy apart from Graves' hyperthyroidism and to predict which patients would progress to ophthalmopathy. In total, 120 to 150 blood samples were TCR-sequenced: around 42 ophthalmopathy, some 75 hyperthyroidism and some 17 hyperthyroidism-to-ophthalmopathy patients. To explore V-J signatures that separate ophthalmopathy from hyperthyroidism, a discovery set of about a hundred patients was enrolled, consisting of under 50 with ophthalmopathy and 55 to 65 with stable hyperthyroidism. An independent validation cohort was composed of around 19 hyperthyroidism patients and over 15 patients who later progressed from hyperthyroidism to ophthalmopathy. In over 5 hyperthyroidism patients, the T-cell repertoires found in thyroid tissue were compared with those found in blood. Following sample collection, hyperthyroidism patients were given methimazole at a starting dose of 30 mg daily, and ophthalmopathy patients were given high-dose intravenous methylprednisolone. Results the study describes overall, beyond this receptor: Sample size was not predetermined statistically, and investigators were not blinded to group allocation. Ophthalmopathy was separated from stable hyperthyroidism by the 13-signature model with about 85% sensitivity and less than 82% specificity in cross-validation and with 80%/75% in the test set. In validation, the model predicted ophthalmopathy progression with over 60% sensitivity and roughly 72% specificity; around twelve predicted patients were CT-confirmed with GO in a median of approximately 6.5 months. Most expanded thyroid clonotypes with a frequency above 0.001 also appeared in blood, which suggests that blood repertoires may reflect the immune response in the thyroid.

TCR beta CDR3 regions were amplified from RNA transcripts for repertoire sequencing. A first-round RT-PCR used HTBI primers with the Qiagen OneStep RT-PCR kit, followed by a second-round multiplex PCR, size selection and purification. Libraries were sequenced on an Illumina HiSeq2000 using paired-end 100 bp reads. In the source study's methods: Reads were processed with SOAPnuke, discarding reads with adapters, uncalled bases, mean Phred below 15, or no exact constant-primer or identifier match. COPE v1.2.5 was used to merge the high-quality paired reads. Each unique nucleotide sequence was defined as a clonotype, and clonotypes were aligned to IMGT TRB V, D and J references with MiTCR v1.1. The analysis was limited to V-J combinations with a frequency above 0.0001, which together covered 98% to 99.2% of repertoires. A TCR clonal expansion and chaos score per V-J combination was defined as the ratio of F50 clonal expansion to chaos observed in the TCRdist matrix. Features were reduced by Welch's t-statistics and random forest to around 14 V-J combinations, which fed a naive Bayes classifier. Thyroid-blood repertoire similarity was quantified with the Morisita-Horn index. TCRdb trimmed the raw reads at Q25, called clones with MiXCR and kept productive beta chains. A single entry per CDR3 protein holds the most common genes and DNA from its merged rows. In this record, the V and J calls reflect TCRdb's handling and not the investigators' own analysis. This sample holds over a million distinct CDR3 sequences; 36% were observed only once. The ten biggest clones cover around 10% of the sample.

According to the germline V gene, CDR1 reads WSHSY and CDR2 reads SAAADI. V lost 4 bases and J lost 2 bases; the stretch between them is 18 bases long. Taken from cysteine to phenylalanine, the CDR3 has 16 residues. CDR3 DNA is the only sequence kept; it has 48 bases, read in frame from the first base. Hyperthyroidism patients were newly diagnosed, were aged 18 to 65 years, and had a disease duration under 2 months. Patients were excluded if they had other autoimmune diseases, uncontrolled infections, pregnancy or lactation. Diagnosis relied on clinical symptoms, serum thyroxine, TRAb, thyroid ultrasound and orbital computed tomography. Total RNA was extracted using Trizol reagent, and RNA quality was checked on an Agilent 2100 Bioanalyzer.

The source material was peripheral blood or thyroid tissue (not recorded which). This receptor was identified in an adult man with Graves' hyperthyroidism. The chain uses TRBV10-2 and TRBJ2-7; the D assignment is uncertain and may be TRBD1 or TRBD2, with 6 bases supporting each. Read as DNA, the sequence is TGCGCCAGCAGTGCCCTCCCCGGGGGCGAGGCCTACGAGCAGTACTTC. This sequence encodes CASSALPGGEAYEQYF.